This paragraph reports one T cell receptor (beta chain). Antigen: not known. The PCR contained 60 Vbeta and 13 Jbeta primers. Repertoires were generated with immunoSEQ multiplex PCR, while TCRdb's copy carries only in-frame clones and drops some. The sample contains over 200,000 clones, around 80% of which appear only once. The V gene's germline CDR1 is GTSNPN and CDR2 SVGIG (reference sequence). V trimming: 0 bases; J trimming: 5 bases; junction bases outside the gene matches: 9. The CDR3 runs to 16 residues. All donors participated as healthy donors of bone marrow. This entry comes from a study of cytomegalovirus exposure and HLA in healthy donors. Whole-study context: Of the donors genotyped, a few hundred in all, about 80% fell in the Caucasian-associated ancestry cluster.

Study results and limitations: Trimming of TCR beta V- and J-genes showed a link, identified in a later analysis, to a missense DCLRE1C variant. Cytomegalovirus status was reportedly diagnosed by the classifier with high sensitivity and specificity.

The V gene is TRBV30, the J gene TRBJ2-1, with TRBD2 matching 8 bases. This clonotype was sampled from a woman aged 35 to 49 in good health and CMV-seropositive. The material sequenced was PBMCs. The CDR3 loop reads CAWSVLSGGVDNEQFF. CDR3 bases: TGTGCCTGGAGTGTATTATCGGGGGGGGTAGACAATGAGCAGTTCTTC.